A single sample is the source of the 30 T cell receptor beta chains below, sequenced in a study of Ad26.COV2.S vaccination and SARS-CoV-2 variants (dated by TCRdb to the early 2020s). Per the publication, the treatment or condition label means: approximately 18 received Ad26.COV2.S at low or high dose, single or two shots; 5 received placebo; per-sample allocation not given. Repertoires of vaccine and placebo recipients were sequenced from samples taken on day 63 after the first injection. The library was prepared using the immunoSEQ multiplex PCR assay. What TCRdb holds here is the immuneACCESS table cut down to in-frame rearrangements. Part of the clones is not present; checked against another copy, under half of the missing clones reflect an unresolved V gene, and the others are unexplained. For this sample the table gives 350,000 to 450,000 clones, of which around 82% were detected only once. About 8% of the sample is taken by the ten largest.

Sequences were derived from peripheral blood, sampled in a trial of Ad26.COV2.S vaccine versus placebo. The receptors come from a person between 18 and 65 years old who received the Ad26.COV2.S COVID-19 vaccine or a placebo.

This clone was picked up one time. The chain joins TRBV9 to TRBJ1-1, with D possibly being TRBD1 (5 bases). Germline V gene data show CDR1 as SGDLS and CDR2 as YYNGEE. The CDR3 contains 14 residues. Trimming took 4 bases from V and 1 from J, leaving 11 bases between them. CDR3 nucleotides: TGTGCCAGCAGCCTCGAGGGGAGGAACACTGAAGCTTTCTTT. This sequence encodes CASSLEGRNTEAFF.

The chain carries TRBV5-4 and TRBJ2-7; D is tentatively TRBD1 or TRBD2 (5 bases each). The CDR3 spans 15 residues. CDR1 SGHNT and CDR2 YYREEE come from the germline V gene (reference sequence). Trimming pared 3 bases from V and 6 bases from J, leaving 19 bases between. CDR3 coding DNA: TGTGCCAGCAGCTCAGAGGATCTGGGGACGGGCGAGCAGTACTTC. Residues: CASSSEDLGTGEQYF.

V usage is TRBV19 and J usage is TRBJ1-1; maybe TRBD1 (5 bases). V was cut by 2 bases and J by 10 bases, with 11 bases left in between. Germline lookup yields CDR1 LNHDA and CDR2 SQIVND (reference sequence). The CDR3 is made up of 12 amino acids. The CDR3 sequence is CASSIIRGRAFF. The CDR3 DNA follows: TGTGCCAGTAGTATAATCCGGGGGAGAGCTTTCTTT.

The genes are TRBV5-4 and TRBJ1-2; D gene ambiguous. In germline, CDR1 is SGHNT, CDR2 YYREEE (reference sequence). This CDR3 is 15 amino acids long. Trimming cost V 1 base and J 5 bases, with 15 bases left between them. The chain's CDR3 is CASSLRGPLGYGYTF. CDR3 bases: TGTGCCAGCAGCTTGCGAGGTCCCTTGGGGTATGGCTACACCTTC.

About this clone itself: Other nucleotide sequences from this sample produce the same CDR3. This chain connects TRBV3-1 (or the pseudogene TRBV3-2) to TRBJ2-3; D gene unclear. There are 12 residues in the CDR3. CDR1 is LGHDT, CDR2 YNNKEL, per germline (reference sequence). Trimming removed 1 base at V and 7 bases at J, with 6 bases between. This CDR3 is CASSQGTNTQYF. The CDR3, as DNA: TGTGCCAGCAGCCAAGGAACGAATACGCAGTATTTT.

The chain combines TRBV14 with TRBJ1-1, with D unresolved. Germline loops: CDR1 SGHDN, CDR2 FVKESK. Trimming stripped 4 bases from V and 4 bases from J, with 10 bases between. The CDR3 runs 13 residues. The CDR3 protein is CASSRDWGTEAFF. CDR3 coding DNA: TGTGCCAGCAGCCGTGACTGGGGCACTGAAGCTTTCTTT.

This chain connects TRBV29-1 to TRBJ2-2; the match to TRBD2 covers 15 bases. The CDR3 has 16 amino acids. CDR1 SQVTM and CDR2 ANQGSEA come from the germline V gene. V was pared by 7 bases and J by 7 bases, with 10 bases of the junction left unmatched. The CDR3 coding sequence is TGCAGCGCCTCAGGACTAGCGGGAGGGCCGAGCGGGGAGCTGTTTTTT. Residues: CSASGLAGGPSGELFF.

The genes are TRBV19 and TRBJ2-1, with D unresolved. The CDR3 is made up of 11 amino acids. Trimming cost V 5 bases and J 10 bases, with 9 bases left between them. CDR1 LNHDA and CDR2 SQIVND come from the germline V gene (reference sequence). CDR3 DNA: TGTGCCAGTAGTCGGGCCGTGGAGCAGTTCTTC. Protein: CASSRAVEQFF.

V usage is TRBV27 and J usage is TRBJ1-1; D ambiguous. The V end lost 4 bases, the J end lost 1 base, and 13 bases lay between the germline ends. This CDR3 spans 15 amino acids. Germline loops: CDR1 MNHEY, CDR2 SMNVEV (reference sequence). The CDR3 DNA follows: TGTGCCAGCAGTTCCCACCCCTCCAAGAACACTGAAGCTTTCTTT. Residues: CASSSHPSKNTEAFF.

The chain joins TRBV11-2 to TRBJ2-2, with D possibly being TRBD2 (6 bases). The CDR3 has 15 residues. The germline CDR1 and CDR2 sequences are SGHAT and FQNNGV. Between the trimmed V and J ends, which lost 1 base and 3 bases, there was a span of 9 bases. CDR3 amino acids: CASSLVGGHTGELFF. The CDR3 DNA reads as TGTGCCAGCAGCTTAGTCGGGGGACACACCGGGGAGCTGTTTTTT.

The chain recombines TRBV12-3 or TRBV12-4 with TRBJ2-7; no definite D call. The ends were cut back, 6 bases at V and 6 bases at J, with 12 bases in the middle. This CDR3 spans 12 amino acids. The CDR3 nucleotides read TGTGCCAGCAGCCTTTTGGGGATCGAGCAGTACTTC. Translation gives CASSLLGIEQYF.

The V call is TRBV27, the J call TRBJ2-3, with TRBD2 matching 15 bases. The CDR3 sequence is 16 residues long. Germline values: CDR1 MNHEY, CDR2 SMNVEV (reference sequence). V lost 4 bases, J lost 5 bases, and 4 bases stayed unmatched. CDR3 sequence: CASSSRTSGGGDTQYF. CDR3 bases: TGTGCCAGCAGTTCGAGGACTAGCGGGGGGGGAGATACGCAGTATTTT.

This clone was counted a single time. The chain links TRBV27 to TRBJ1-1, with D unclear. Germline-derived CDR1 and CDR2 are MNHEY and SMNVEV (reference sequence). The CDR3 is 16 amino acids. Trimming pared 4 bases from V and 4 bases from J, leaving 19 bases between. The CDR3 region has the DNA TGTGCCAGCAGTTCAGTAGGGTGGGATGGCGGCACTGAAGCTTTCTTT. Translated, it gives CASSSVGWDGGTEAFF.

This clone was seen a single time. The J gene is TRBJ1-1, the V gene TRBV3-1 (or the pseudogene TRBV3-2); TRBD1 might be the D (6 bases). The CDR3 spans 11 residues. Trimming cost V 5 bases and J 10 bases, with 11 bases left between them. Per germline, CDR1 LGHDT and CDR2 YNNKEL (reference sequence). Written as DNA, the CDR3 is TGTGCCAGCAGCACCACAGGGACAGCTTTCTTT. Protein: CASSTTGTAFF.

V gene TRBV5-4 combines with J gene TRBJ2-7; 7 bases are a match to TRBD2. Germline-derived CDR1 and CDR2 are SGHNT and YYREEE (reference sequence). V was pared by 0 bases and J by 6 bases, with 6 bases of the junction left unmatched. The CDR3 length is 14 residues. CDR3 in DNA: TGTGCCAGCAGCTTGGAAGCGGGGTCTGTCGAGCAGTACTTC. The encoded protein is CASSLEAGSVEQYF.

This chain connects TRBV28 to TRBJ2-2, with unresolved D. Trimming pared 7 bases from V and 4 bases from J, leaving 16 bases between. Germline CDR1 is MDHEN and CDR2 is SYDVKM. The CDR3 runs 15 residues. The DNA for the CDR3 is TGTGCCAGCACGTCCCACAGTTCCGGCACCGGGGAGCTGTTTTTT. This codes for CASTSHSSGTGELFF.

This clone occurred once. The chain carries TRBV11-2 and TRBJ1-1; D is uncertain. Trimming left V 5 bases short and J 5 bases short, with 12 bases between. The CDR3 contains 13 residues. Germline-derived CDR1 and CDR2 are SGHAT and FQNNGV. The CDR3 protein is CASSPHGATEAFF. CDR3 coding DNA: TGTGCCAGCAGCCCCCATGGAGCTACTGAAGCTTTCTTT. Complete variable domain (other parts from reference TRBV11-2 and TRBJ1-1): EAGVAQSPRYKIIEKRQSVAFWCNPISGHATLYWYQQILGQGPKLLIQFQNNGVVDDSQLPKDRFSAERLKGVDSTLKIQPAKLEDSAVYLCASSPHGATEAFFGQGTRLTVV.

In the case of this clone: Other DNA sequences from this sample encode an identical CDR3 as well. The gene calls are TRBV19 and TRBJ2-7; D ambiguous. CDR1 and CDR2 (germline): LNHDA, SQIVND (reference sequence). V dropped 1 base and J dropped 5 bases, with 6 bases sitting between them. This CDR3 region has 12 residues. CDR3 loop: CASSIGGNEQYF. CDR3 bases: TGTGCCAGTAGTATAGGAGGCAACGAGCAGTACTTC.

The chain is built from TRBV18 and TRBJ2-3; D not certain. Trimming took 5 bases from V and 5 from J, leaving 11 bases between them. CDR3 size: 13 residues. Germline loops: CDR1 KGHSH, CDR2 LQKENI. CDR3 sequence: CASSVPVEDTQYF. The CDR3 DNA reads TGTGCCAGCTCAGTCCCAGTCGAAGATACGCAGTATTTT.

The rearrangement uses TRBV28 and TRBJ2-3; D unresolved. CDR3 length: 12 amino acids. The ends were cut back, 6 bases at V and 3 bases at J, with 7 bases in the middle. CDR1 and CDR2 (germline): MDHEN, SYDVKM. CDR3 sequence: CASRAGTDTQYF. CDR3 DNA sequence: TGTGCCAGCAGGGCCGGAACAGATACGCAGTATTTT.

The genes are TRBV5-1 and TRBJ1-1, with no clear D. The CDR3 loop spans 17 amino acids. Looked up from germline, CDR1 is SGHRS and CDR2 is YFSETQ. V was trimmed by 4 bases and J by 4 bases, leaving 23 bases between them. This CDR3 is CASSPRGVKVGTTEAFF. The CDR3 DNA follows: TGCGCCAGCAGCCCCCGCGGGGTGAAGGTTGGTACCACTGAAGCTTTCTTT.

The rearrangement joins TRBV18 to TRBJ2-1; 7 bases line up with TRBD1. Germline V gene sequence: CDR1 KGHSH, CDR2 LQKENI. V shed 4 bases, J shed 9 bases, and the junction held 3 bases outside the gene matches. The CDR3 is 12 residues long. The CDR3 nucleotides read TGTGCCAGCTCACGGACAGGAGGTGAGCAGTTCTTC. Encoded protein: CASSRTGGEQFF.

The CDR3 DNA is TGTGCCAGCAGCCTAGTAGGGGGGCGGAACACTGAAGCTTTCTTT. Translating gives CASSLVGGRNTEAFF. The chain carries TRBV13 and TRBJ1-1, with D possibly TRBD1 on 6 matching bases. The V and J ends lost 5 bases and 1 base respectively, with 14 bases between them. The CDR3 contains 15 residues. CDR1 is PRHDT, CDR2 FYEKMQ, per germline (reference sequence).

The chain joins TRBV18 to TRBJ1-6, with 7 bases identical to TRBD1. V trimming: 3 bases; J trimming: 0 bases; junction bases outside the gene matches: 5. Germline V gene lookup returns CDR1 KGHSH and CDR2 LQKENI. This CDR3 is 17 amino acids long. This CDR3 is CASSPTGAISYNSPLHF. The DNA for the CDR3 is TGTGCCAGCTCACCCACAGGGGCGATCTCCTATAATTCACCCCTCCACTTT.

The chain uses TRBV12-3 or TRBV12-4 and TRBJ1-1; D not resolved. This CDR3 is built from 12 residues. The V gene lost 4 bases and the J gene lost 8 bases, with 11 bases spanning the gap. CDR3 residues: CASSSPSGEAFF. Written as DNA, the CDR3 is TGTGCCAGCAGTTCCCCGTCGGGGGAAGCTTTCTTT.

The CDR3 DNA follows: TGTGCCATCAGTGAGTTCGGGGTTTCTAGCGAAAAACTGTTTTTT. As protein: CAISEFGVSSEKLFF. The genes are TRBV10-3 and TRBJ1-4, with D unresolved. CDR3 length equals 15 residues. Germline V CDR1 and CDR2: ENHRY, SYGVKD. V dropped 1 base and J dropped 8 bases, with 14 bases sitting between them.

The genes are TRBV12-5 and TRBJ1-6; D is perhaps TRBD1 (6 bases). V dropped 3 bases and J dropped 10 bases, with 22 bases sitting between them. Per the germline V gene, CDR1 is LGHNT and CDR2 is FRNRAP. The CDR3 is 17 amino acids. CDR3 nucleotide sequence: TGTGCTAGTGGTTTTACGCGGGACACCACCCCCGGCTCACCCCTCCACTTT. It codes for CASGFTRDTTPGSPLHF.

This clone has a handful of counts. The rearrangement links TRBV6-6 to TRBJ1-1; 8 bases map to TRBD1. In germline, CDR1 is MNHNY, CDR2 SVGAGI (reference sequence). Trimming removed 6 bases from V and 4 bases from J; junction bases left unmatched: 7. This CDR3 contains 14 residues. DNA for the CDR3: TGTGCCAGCAGCTCTCAGGGGGCCGGCACTGAAGCTTTCTTT. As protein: CASSSQGAGTEAFF.

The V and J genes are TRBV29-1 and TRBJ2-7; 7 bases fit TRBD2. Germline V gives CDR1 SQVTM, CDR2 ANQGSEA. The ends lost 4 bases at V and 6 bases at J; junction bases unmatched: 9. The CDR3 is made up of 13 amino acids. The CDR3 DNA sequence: TGCAGCGTTGTGGGACTAAGTTCGATCGAGCAGTACTTC. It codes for CSVVGLSSIEQYF.

CDR3 sequence (DNA): TGTGCCAGCAGCGATTGGACAGGGGGAGGTTCACCCCTCCACTTT. Translated, it gives CASSDWTGGGSPLHF. The V call is TRBV9, the J call TRBJ1-6; TRBD1 aligns across 10 bases. With 3 bases clipped from V and 9 bases from J, the junction kept 6 bases outside the gene matches. Germline V lookup: CDR1 SGDLS, CDR2 YYNGEE. This CDR3 has 15 residues.